Below are 30 T cell receptor beta chains sequenced from a single sample in a study of post-analysis software for immune sequencing data. Their target antigens are unknown. Overall study findings and caveats: Relative to controls, patients had 4 or 5 TRBV segments at higher frequency, with TRBV5-6, TRBV5-1 and TRBV20-1 among these.

TCR beta libraries were prepared from cDNA with unique molecular identifiers. TCRdb re-called the PCR reads with MiXCR, one entry per CDR3 protein. Here the sample spans fewer than 850,000 distinct CDR3 sequences, about 45% being singletons. Sequencing was performed on blood. Receptors were obtained from a girl under 18 with multiple sclerosis.

This clonotype was seen more than once but under ten times. The CDR3: CASSLEVVVYEQYF. For the CDR3, the DNA is TGTGCCAGCAGCTTAGAGGTGGTCGTCTACGAGCAGTACTTC. The chain recombines TRBV7-2 with TRBJ2-7; no clear D. The CDR3 contains 14 residues. V lost 1 base and J lost 3, with 10 bases in between. Germline V gene data show CDR1 as SGHTA and CDR2 as FQGNSA.

This clonotype was counted only a few times. The chain links TRBV29-1 to TRBJ2-1, with 10 positions matching TRBD2. V gave up 6 bases and J gave up 9 bases; unmatched junction bases: 11. Germline V gene lookup returns CDR1 SQVTM and CDR2 ANQGSEA. The CDR3 spans 14 residues. CDR3 DNA sequence: TGCAGCGTACAGCGGGAGGGCCTGGACTCTGAGCAGTTCTTC. Its translation is CSVQREGLDSEQFF.

The gene calls are TRBV13 and TRBJ2-5; 7 bases are shared with TRBD2. Germline V gene data show CDR1 as PRHDT and CDR2 as FYEKMQ (reference sequence). After removal of 5 bases from V and 5 bases from J, the junction contained 8 bases not matched to a gene. The length of the CDR3 is 14 residues. The CDR3 region has the DNA TGTGCCAGCAGCACGCGGGAGACTCGCGAGACCCAGTACTTC. It is translated as CASSTRETRETQYF.

The chain employs TRBV3-1 and TRBJ2-1; 9 bases are shared with TRBD2. Germline V gives CDR1 LGHDT, CDR2 YNNKEL (reference sequence). The CDR3 covers 16 residues. The V and J ends lost 3 bases and 8 bases, in that order; junction bases with no gene match: 11. The CDR3 nucleotides read TGTGCCAGCAGCCACGGCACCAGCGGGAGGATCGATGAGCAGTTCTTC. Its translation: CASSHGTSGRIDEQFF.

The chain couples TRBV7-3 to TRBJ2-3; 8 bases map to TRBD1. V trimming: 1 base; J trimming: 0 bases; junction bases outside the gene matches: 3. Germline V lookup: CDR1 SGHTA, CDR2 FQGTGA. The CDR3 is 16 residues long. The CDR3 DNA reads as TGTGCCAGCAGCTTAAACGGACAGGGCAGCACAGATACGCAGTATTTT. Amino acid sequence: CASSLNGQGSTDTQYF.

The chain couples TRBV3-1 to TRBJ2-1; the match to TRBD1 covers 7 bases. The CDR3 is 13 amino acids. Germline V gene sequence: CDR1 LGHDT, CDR2 YNNKEL (reference sequence). The ends lost 3 bases at V and 9 bases at J; junction bases unmatched: 5. CDR3 sequence: CASSQTGMGEQFF. For the CDR3, the DNA is TGTGCCAGCAGCCAGACAGGGATGGGTGAGCAGTTCTTC.

The CDR3 coding sequence is TGCAGCGCAAAGACAGGGAAGCACGAGCAGTACTTC. Translating gives CSAKTGKHEQYF. The chain joins TRBV29-1 to TRBJ2-7; 7 bases align to TRBD1. Germline V gene lookup returns CDR1 SQVTM and CDR2 ANQGSEA. The CDR3 runs 12 residues. The V gene end was trimmed by 7 bases and the J gene end by 5 bases; junction bases not matched to a gene: 8.

This clonotype was seen only a few times. This chain connects TRBV29-1 to TRBJ1-2, with D perhaps TRBD1 (5 bases). This CDR3 has 13 residues. Trimming took 6 bases from V and 0 from J, leaving 11 bases between them. CDR1 SQVTM and CDR2 ANQGSEA come from the germline V gene. CDR3: CSVGRASNYGYTF. Here the CDR3 DNA reads TGCAGCGTGGGGCGTGCTTCTAACTATGGCTACACCTTC. Combining the CDR3 with reference TRBV29-1 and TRBJ1-2 gives the whole variable domain SAVISQKPSRDICQRGTSLTIQCQVDSQVTMMFWYRQQPGQSLTLIATANQGSEATYESGFVIDKFPISRPNLTFSTLTVSNMSPEDSSIYLCSVGRASNYGYTFGSGTRLTVV.

The chain carries TRBV3-1 and TRBJ2-1; D unclear. Germline CDR1 reads LGHDT; CDR2 reads YNNKEL (reference sequence). Trimming stripped 0 bases from V and 6 bases from J, with 6 bases between. CDR3 length: 13 amino acids. The CDR3 loop is CASSQDRSNEQFF. DNA for the CDR3: TGTGCCAGCAGCCAAGATAGGAGCAATGAGCAGTTCTTC.

On this clonotype itself: A read error may explain this, as a much larger clone is one base away. J is TRBJ2-3 and V is TRBV4-3; the D gene is possibly TRBD2 (5 bases). The CDR3 extends over 17 amino acids. Germline values: CDR1 LGHNA, CDR2 YSLEER. Deletions cut 4 bases from V and 4 bases from J, with 21 bases between. The CDR3 here is CASSPGDRPEGADTQYF. The DNA for the CDR3 is TGCGCCAGCAGCCCAGGAGATCGACCCGAGGGAGCAGATACGCAGTATTTT.

CDR3 protein: CASSPTGSQPQHF. The CDR3 DNA sequence: TGTGCCAGCAGCCCCACAGGGAGCCAGCCCCAGCATTTT. This chain links TRBV6-5 with TRBJ1-5; TRBD1 might be the D (6 bases). Germline CDR1 is MNHEY and CDR2 is SVGAGI. Trimming took off 6 bases at V and 7 bases at J, with 13 bases between the two ends. CDR3 length: 13 residues.

This clonotype was seen a handful of times. This chain uses TRBV20-1 with TRBJ1-4; no firm D call. In germline, CDR1 is DFQATT, CDR2 SNEGSKA (reference sequence). This CDR3 region has 13 residues. Trimming shortened V by 7 bases and J by 6 bases, and 15 bases separated the two germline ends. CDR3: CSVAASWDEKLFF. CDR3 bases: TGCAGTGTTGCGGCCTCCTGGGATGAAAAACTGTTTTTT.

This sequence joins TRBV4-1 and TRBJ2-5, with TRBD1 identical over 7 bases. V gave up 3 bases and J gave up 4 bases; unmatched junction bases: 11. Germline V CDR1 and CDR2: MGHRA, YSYEKL. This CDR3 region has 16 residues. DNA for the CDR3: TGCGCCAGCAGCCACGAACGACAGGGAGTGGCAGAGACCCAGTACTTC. Protein sequence: CASSHERQGVAETQYF.

This clonotype came up a few times. V and J are TRBV7-9 and TRBJ1-1, with D hard to call. The CDR3 length is 16 residues. The germline gives CDR1 SEHNR, CDR2 FQNEAQ (reference sequence). Trimming took off 4 bases at V and 5 bases at J, with 20 bases between the two ends. DNA for the CDR3: TGTGCCAGCAGCTCCGAAAGTCGGACGGGTGGGACTGAAGCTTTCTTT. Its translation is CASSSESRTGGTEAFF.

This clonotype has just a few counts. The chain carries TRBV12-3 or TRBV12-4 and TRBJ2-5; 7 bases are shared with TRBD2. V shed 1 base, J shed 5 bases, and the junction held 4 bases outside the gene matches. CDR3 length equals 14 residues. The CDR3 spells CASSLDWGGETQYF. The DNA of the CDR3 is TGTGCCAGCAGTTTAGACTGGGGAGGGGAGACCCAGTACTTC.

The chain has TRBV9 and TRBJ1-1; 8 bases agree with TRBD1. Germline V gene data show CDR1 as SGDLS and CDR2 as YYNGEE. The CDR3 loop spans 14 amino acids. Losses at the gene ends were 3 bases for V and 4 bases for J; bases not matched to a gene: 5. Here the CDR3 reads CASSAGQGFTEAFF. In DNA form, the CDR3 reads TGTGCCAGCAGCGCCGGACAGGGCTTCACTGAAGCTTTCTTT.

This chain uses TRBV6-2 or TRBV6-3 with TRBJ2-7, with 9 bases lining up with TRBD1. This CDR3 has 16 amino acids. Per the germline V gene, CDR1 is MNHEY and CDR2 is SVGEGT. J lost 3 bases, V lost 6 bases, and 12 bases had no gene match. The CDR3 here is CASRHDRDRANYEQYF. In DNA, the CDR3 is TGTGCCAGCAGACACGACCGGGACAGGGCTAACTACGAGCAGTACTTC.

There are a few counts of this clonotype. The chain couples TRBV6-1 to TRBJ1-2, with no clear D. Trimming took off 6 bases at V and 1 base at J, with 9 bases between the two ends. In germline, CDR1 is MNHNS, CDR2 SASEGT. The CDR3 length is 13 residues. CDR3 amino acids: CASSDGYNYGYTF. CDR3 DNA sequence: TGTGCCAGCAGCGACGGATATAACTATGGCTACACCTTC.

The chain uses TRBV6-5 and TRBJ2-3, with 10 bases aligning to TRBD2. The ends lost 0 bases at V and 4 bases at J; junction bases unmatched: 4. The CDR3 is made up of 16 amino acids. From germline, CDR1 is MNHEY and CDR2 SVGAGI. The CDR3 loop reads CASSYSTLAGADTQYF. The CDR3 DNA is TGTGCCAGCAGTTACTCGACTCTAGCGGGAGCAGATACGCAGTATTTT.

This clonotype turned up a few times. The chain uses TRBV7-2 and TRBJ2-2; a weak D match, TRBD1 (6 bases). CDR3 length equals 15 residues. V lost 1 base to trimming and J lost 0 bases, with 6 bases between them. CDR1 SGHTA and CDR2 FQGNSA come from the germline V gene. CDR3 nucleotides: TGTGCCAGCAGCTTAGGGGGGCCGAACACCGGGGAGCTGTTTTTT. This codes for CASSLGGPNTGELFF. Supplemented by reference TRBV7-2 and TRBJ2-2, the full variable domain reads GAGVSQSPSNKVTEKGKDVELRCDPISGHTALYWYRQSLGQGLEFLIYFQGNSAPDKSGLPSDRFSAERTGGSVSTLTIQRTQQEDSAVYLCASSLGGPNTGELFFGEGSRLTVL.

This chain uses TRBV19 with TRBJ2-1; D perhaps matches TRBD2 (6 bases). Between the trimmed V and J ends, which lost 6 bases and 7 bases, there was a span of 19 bases. Per germline, CDR1 LNHDA and CDR2 SQIVND (reference sequence). The CDR3 is 15 residues long. CDR3 protein: CASSPSGESRNEQFF. Written as DNA, the CDR3 is TGTGCCAGTAGCCCCTCGGGAGAATCGCGAAATGAGCAGTTCTTC.

The chain employs TRBV7-3 and TRBJ1-1; no firm D call. Between the trimmed V and J ends, which lost 0 bases and 10 bases, there was a span of 12 bases. Germline V gene data show CDR1 as SGHTA and CDR2 as FQGTGA. The CDR3 is 13 residues long. CDR3 protein: CASSLTVGGGAFF. The CDR3 nucleotides read TGTGCCAGCAGCTTAACGGTCGGCGGAGGAGCTTTCTTT.

This clonotype came up a few times. V gene TRBV7-2 combines with J gene TRBJ2-1; 9 bases are a match to TRBD2. Germline V gene data show CDR1 as SGHTA and CDR2 as FQGNSA. The CDR3 spans 15 residues. The V segment lost 5 bases and the J segment 9 bases; nucleotides outside the gene matches: 11. As DNA, the CDR3 is TGTGCCAGCAGCCCCTGGGATAGCGGGAGAGTTGAGCAGTTCTTC. It yields the protein CASSPWDSGRVEQFF.

J is TRBJ2-4 and V is TRBV4-3; 9 bases match TRBD1. The end of the DNA fits TRBJ2-7 better, so the J call may be wrong. The CDR3 runs 19 residues. The V gene's germline CDR1 is LGHNA and CDR2 YSLEER. CDR3 region: CASSQELPGQGRRRYEQYF. For the CDR3, the DNA is TGCGCCAGCAGCCAAGAGCTTCCGGGACAGGGAAGAAGGCGCTACGAGCAGTACTTC.

The chain links TRBV28 to TRBJ2-3, with TRBD2 matching 10 bases. Germline values: CDR1 MDHEN, CDR2 SYDVKM. The junction had 10 bases not matched to a gene; V was cut back by 8 bases and J by 2 bases. The CDR3 loop spans 16 amino acids. The CDR3 sequence is CASSRLAGGPTDTQYF. Here the CDR3 DNA reads TGTGCCAGCTCTCGCTTAGCGGGAGGCCCCACAGATACGCAGTATTTT.

A few counts support this clonotype. The DNA for the CDR3 is TGTGCCATCAGTGAATCCGGGAGGATTTACGAGCAGTACTTC. As protein: CAISESGRIYEQYF. The rearrangement links TRBV10-3 to TRBJ2-7; TRBD2 matches at 7 bases. This CDR3 comprises 14 residues. Germline CDR1 and CDR2: ENHRY and SYGVKD. Unmatched junction bases numbered 6, after V lost 3 bases and J lost 4 bases.

V gene TRBV20-1 combines with J gene TRBJ2-4; TRBD1 matches at 8 bases. The CDR3 is made up of 17 amino acids. Germline V gene sequence: CDR1 DFQATT, CDR2 SNEGSKA (reference sequence). With V trimmed by 6 bases and J by 1 base, 14 bases remained unmatched. The CDR3 protein is CSARDRLPQLAKNIQYF. CDR3 coding DNA: TGCAGTGCCCGGGACAGGCTCCCGCAGCTGGCCAAAAACATTCAGTACTTC.

This chain joins TRBV28 and TRBJ1-4; 9 positions agree with TRBD1. The CDR3 runs to 17 residues. Looked up from germline, CDR1 is MDHEN and CDR2 is SYDVKM. V dropped 4 bases and J dropped 8; count of bases not matched to a gene: 14. The CDR3 is CASSWIGQGPCREKLFF. DNA of the CDR3: TGTGCCAGCAGTTGGATAGGACAGGGGCCCTGTCGGGAAAAACTGTTTTTT.

The chain uses TRBV5-5 and TRBJ2-7, with 7 bases that match TRBD1. Germline-derived CDR1 and CDR2 are SGHKS and YYEKEE (reference sequence). CDR3 length equals 17 residues. The junction had 11 bases not matched to a gene; V was cut back by 0 bases and J by 2 bases. The chain's CDR3 is CASSLVPGQDFPYEQYF. CDR3 sequence (DNA): TGTGCCAGCAGCTTGGTCCCCGGACAGGACTTCCCCTACGAGCAGTACTTC.

This clonotype has more than one count but fewer than ten. J is TRBJ2-7 and V is TRBV7-8, with D unresolved. Germline V lookup: CDR1 SGHVS, CDR2 FQNEAQ. Trimming pared 1 base from V and 0 bases from J, leaving 19 bases between. The CDR3 has 18 amino acids. The CDR3 region has the DNA TGTGCCAGCAGCTTAGATGTCTCCTTTGGCACAACCTCCTACGAGCAGTACTTC. As protein: CASSLDVSFGTTSYEQYF.